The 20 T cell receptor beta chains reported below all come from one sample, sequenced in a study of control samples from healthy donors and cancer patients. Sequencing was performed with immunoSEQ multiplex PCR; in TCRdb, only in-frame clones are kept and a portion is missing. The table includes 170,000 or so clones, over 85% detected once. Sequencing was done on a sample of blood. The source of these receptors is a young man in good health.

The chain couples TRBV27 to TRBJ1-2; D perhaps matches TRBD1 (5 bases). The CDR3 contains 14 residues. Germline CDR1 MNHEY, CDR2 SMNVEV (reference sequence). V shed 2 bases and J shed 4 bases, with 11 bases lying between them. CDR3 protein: CASSLARGIYGYTF. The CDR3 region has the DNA TGTGCCAGCAGTTTAGCCCGGGGGATCTATGGCTACACCTTC.

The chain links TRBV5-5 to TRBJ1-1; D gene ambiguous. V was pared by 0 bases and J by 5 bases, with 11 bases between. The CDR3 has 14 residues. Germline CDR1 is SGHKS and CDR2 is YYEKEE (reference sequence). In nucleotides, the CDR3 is TGTGCCAGCAGCTTGGTAGCAGGAGCAACTGAAGCTTTCTTT. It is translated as CASSLVAGATEAFF.

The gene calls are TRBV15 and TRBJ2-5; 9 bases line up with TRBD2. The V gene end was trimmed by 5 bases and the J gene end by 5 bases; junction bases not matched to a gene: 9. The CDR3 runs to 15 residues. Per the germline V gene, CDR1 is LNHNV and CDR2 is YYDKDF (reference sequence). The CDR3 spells CATSSASGISETQYF. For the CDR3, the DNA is TGTGCCACCAGCTCTGCTAGCGGGATCAGTGAGACCCAGTACTTC.

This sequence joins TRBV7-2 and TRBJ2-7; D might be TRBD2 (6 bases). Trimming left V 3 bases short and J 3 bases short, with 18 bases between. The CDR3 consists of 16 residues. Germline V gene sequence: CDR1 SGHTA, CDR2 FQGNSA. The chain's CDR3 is CASSFAKVAAYYEQYF. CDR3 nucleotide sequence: TGTGCCAGCAGCTTTGCTAAGGTAGCGGCCTACTACGAGCAGTACTTC.

As DNA, the CDR3 is TGTGCCAGCAGCTTAGGGGTAGCGGGAGGTTACGAGCAGTACTTC. It encodes CASSLGVAGGYEQYF. The rearrangement joins TRBV11-2 to TRBJ2-7; 10 nucleotides align to TRBD2. Germline V gene lookup returns CDR1 SGHAT and CDR2 FQNNGV. V lost 1 base to trimming and J lost 4 bases; unmatched junction nucleotides: 4. This CDR3 spans 15 amino acids.

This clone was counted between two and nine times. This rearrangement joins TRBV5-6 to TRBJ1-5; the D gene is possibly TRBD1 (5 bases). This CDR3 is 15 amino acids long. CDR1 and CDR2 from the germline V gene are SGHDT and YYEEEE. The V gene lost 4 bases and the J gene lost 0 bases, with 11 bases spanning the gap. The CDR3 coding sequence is TGTGCCAGCAGCGCAAGGGGTGTTAGCAATCAGCCCCAGCATTTT. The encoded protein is CASSARGVSNQPQHF.

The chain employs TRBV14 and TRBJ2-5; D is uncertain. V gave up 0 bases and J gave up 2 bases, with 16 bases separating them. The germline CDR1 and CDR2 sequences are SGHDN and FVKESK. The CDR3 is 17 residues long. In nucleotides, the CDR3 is TGTGCCAGCAGCCAAGATCTTACTGCTGCCCCACAAGAGACCCAGTACTTC. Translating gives CASSQDLTAAPQETQYF.

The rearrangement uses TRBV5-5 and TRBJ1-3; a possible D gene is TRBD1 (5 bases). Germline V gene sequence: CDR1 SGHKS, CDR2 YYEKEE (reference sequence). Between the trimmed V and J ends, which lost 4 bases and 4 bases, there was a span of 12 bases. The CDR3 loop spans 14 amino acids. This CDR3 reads CASSPGLLGNTIYF. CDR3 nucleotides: TGTGCCAGCAGCCCGGGGCTTTTGGGAAACACCATATATTTT.

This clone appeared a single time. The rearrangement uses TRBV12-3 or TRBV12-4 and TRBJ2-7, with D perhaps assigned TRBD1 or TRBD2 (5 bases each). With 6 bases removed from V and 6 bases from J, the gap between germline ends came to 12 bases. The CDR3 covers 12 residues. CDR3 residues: CASSRDGGEQYF. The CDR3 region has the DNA TGTGCCAGCAGCCGGGACGGAGGCGAGCAGTACTTC.

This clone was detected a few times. The CDR3 coding sequence is TGTGCCAGCAGCTTACCCGGTTTGGGGTACGAGCAGTACTTC. Protein sequence: CASSLPGLGYEQYF. This sequence joins TRBV7-2 and TRBJ2-7; D not resolved. This CDR3 comprises 14 residues. Per the germline V gene, CDR1 is SGHTA and CDR2 is FQGNSA. Trimming pared 2 bases from V and 4 bases from J, leaving 12 bases between.

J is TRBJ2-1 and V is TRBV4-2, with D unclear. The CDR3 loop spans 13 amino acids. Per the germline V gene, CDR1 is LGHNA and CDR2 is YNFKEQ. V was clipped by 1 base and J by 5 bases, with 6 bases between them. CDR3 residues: CASSQGLDNEQFF. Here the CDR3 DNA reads TGTGCCAGCAGCCAAGGACTTGACAATGAGCAGTTCTTC.

CDR3 sequence (DNA): TGTGCCAGCAGTTACGGGGGTCGAGCTTTCTTT. It translates to CASSYGGRAFF. The chain joins TRBV6-5 to TRBJ1-1; tentative D call: TRBD1 (5 bases). V was clipped by 2 bases and J by 10 bases, with 8 bases between them. The germline V gene has CDR1 MNHEY and CDR2 SVGAGI. The CDR3 loop spans 11 amino acids.

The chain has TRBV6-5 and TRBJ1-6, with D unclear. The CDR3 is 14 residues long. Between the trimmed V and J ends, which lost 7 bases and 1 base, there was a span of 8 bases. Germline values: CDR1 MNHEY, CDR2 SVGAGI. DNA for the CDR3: TGTGCCAGCACCGACGCATCCTATAATTCACCCCTCCACTTT. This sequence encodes CASTDASYNSPLHF.

CDR3 coding DNA: TGTGCCAGCAGTTACTTTGGCAGGGGGTATCTCGAGCAGTACTTC. Protein product: CASSYFGRGYLEQYF. The chain uses TRBV6-5 and TRBJ2-7; TRBD1 matches 7 bases. Germline CDR1 MNHEY, CDR2 SVGAGI. V shed 1 base and J 6 bases; nucleotides not matched to a gene: 9. CDR3 size: 15 residues.

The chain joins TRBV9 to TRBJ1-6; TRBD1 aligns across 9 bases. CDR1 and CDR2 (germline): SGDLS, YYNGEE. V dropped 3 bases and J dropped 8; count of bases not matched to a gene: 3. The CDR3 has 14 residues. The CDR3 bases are TGTGCCAGCAGCGCGAGGGACAGGGATTCACCCCTCCACTTT. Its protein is CASSARDRDSPLHF.

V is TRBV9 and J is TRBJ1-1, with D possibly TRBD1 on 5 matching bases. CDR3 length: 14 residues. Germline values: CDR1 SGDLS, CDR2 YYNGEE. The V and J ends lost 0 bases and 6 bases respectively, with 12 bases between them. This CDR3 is CASSVVGGAAEAFF. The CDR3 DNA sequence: TGTGCCAGCAGCGTAGTCGGAGGGGCTGCTGAAGCTTTCTTT.

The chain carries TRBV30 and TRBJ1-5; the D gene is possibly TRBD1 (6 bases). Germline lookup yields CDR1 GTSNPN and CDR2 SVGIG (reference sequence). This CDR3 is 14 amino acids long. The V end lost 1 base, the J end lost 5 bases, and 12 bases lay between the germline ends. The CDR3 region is CAWSGTAFDQPQHF. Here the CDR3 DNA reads TGTGCCTGGAGTGGGACAGCCTTTGATCAGCCCCAGCATTTT.

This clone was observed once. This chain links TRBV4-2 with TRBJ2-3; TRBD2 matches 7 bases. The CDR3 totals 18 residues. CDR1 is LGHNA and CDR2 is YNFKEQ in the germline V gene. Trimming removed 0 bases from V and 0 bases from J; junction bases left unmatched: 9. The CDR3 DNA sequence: TGTGCCAGCAGCCAAGATAGCCTAGCGGTTTTTAGCACAGATACGCAGTATTTT. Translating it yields CASSQDSLAVFSTDTQYF.

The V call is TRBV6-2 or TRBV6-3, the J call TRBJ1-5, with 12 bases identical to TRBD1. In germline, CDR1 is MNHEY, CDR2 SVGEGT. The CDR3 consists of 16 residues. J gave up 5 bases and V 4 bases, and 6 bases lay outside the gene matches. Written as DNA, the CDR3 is TGTGCCAGCAGTTGGGACAGGGGGCATTACGATCAGCCCCAGCATTTT. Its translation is CASSWDRGHYDQPQHF.

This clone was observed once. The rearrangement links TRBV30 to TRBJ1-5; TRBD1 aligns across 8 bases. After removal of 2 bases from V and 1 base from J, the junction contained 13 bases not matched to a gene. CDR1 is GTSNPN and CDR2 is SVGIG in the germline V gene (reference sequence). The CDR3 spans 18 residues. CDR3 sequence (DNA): TGTGCCTGGAGTTCCGGTCGCCTAAGACAGGGGAGCAATCAGCCCCAGCATTTT. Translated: CAWSSGRLRQGSNQPQHF.